Listed below are T cell receptor beta chains from one sample, sequenced in a study of blood T cell repertoires in COVID-19. This table comes from immunoSEQ multiplex PCR, and its TCRdb copy is limited to in-frame clones, with some not included. Among under 20,000 clones listed, more than 75% were seen once. Sequencing input: peripheral blood. The receptors here all came from a human donor in a cohort sampled during active COVID-19. The CDR3 runs from the conserved cysteine through the conserved F or W. A D gene is named only where the DNA matches it firmly. The size of a clone is reported for some rows only, either as once, few or many, or as a class for expanded clones.

J gene | D gene | clone size | V gene | CDR3 protein | CDR3 DNA
TRBJ2-3 | TRBD1 | - | TRBV6-5 | CASSYLGQGLEDTQYF | TGTGCCAGCAGTTACTTGGGACAGGGACTGGAAGATACGCAGTATTTT
TRBJ2-1 | - | - | TRBV5-4 | CASSSPDSSSYNEQFF | TGTGCCAGCAGCTCCCCCGATTCGAGCTCCTACAATGAGCAGTTCTTC
TRBJ2-1 | - | - | TRBV7-8 | CASSYRGSQFF | TGTGCCAGCAGCTATCGAGGGTCCCAGTTCTTC
TRBJ1-1 | - | - | TRBV5-1 | CASSLRVGTEAFF | TGCGCCAGCAGCTTGCGGGTTGGCACTGAAGCTTTCTTT
TRBJ2-1 | TRBD2 | - | TRBV20-1 | CSASPSGLAGGNEQFF | TGCAGTGCTAGTCCCTCGGGACTAGCGGGGGGGAATGAGCAGTTCTTC
TRBJ2-7 | - | once | TRBV9 | CASSVREYEQYF | TGTGCCAGCAGCGTACGAGAGTACGAGCAGTACTTC
TRBJ1-3 | TRBD1 | - | TRBV27 | CASSLQGAAGNTIYF | TGTGCCAGCAGTTTACAGGGGGCGGCGGGAAACACCATATATTTT
TRBJ2-5 | - | - | TRBV19 | CASSMAGGPKETQYF | TGTGCCAGTAGTATGGCAGGGGGGCCTAAGGAGACCCAGTACTTC
TRBJ2-6 | TRBD1 | once | TRBV5-4 | CASSRDRAGANVLTF | TGTGCCAGCAGCCGAGACAGGGCTGGGGCCAACGTCCTGACTTTC
TRBJ1-2 | TRBD1 | - | TRBV6-5 | CASSRSGQGNYGYTF | TGTGCCAGCAGCCGATCCGGACAGGGAAACTATGGCTACACCTTC
TRBJ2-1 | TRBD2 | - | TRBV5-5 | CASSMRGGLSEQFF | TGTGCCAGCAGCATGCGGGGGGGCCTAAGTGAGCAGTTCTTC
TRBJ1-1 | - | few | TRBV27 | CASSLGPRDTEAFF | TGTGCCAGCAGTCTCGGTCCGAGGGACACTGAAGCTTTCTTT
TRBJ1-2 | TRBD1 | - | TRBV18 | CASSLAGGEEGYTF | TGTGCCAGCTCACTCGCAGGGGGCGAGGAAGGCTACACCTTC
TRBJ1-1 | - | - | TRBV27 | CASSWGDEAFF | TGTGCCAGCAGTTGGGGGGATGAAGCTTTCTTT
TRBJ2-4 | - | - | TRBV7-9 | CASSLVDHGTGGIQYF | TGTGCCAGCAGCTTGGTCGATCATGGGACCGGGGGCATTCAGTACTTC